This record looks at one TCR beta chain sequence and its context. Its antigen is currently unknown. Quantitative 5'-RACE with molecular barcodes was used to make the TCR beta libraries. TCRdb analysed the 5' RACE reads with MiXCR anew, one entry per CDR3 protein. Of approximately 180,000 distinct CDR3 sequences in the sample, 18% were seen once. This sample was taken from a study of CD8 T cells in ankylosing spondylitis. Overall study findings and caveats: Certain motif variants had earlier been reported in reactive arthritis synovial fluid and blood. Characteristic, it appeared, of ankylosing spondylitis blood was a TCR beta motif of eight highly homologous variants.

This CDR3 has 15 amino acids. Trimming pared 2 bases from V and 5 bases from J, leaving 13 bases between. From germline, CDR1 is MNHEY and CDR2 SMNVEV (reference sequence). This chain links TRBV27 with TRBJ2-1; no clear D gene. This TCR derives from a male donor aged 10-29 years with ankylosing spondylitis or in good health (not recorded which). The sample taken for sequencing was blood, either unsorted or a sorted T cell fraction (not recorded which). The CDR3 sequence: CASSLGLPGDNEQFF. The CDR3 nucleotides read TGTGCCAGCAGTTTAGGGCTGCCCGGCGACAATGAGCAGTTCTTC.